Included here is one T cell receptor (beta chain) sequence, with context. A total RNA quantity of around 3,600 ng went into each TCR library. After re-calling the 5' RACE reads, TCRdb lists one entry per CDR3 protein, DNA absent. Recorded for this sample: about 210,000 distinct CDR3 sequences. Germline V lookup: CDR1 SEHNR, CDR2 FQNEAQ (reference sequence). CDR3 length equals 16 residues. This sample was taken from a study of monozygotic twins with inflammatory bowel disease. Sequenced sample: blood. The chain recombines TRBV7-9 with TRBJ2-7; TCRdb names TRBD1, which stays unverified in the absence of DNA. The receptor comes from a human donor with ulcerative colitis or Crohn's disease, or a healthy co-twin of an affected twin (not recorded which). CDR3: CASSSRGAGEWYEQYF. Combining the CDR3 with reference TRBV7-9 and TRBJ2-7 gives the whole variable domain DTGVSQNPRHKITKRGQNVTFRCDPISEHNRLYWYRQTLGQGPEFLTYFQNEAQLEKSRLLSDRFSAERPKGSFSTLEIQRTEQGDSAMYLCASSSRGAGEWYEQYFGPGTRLTVT.